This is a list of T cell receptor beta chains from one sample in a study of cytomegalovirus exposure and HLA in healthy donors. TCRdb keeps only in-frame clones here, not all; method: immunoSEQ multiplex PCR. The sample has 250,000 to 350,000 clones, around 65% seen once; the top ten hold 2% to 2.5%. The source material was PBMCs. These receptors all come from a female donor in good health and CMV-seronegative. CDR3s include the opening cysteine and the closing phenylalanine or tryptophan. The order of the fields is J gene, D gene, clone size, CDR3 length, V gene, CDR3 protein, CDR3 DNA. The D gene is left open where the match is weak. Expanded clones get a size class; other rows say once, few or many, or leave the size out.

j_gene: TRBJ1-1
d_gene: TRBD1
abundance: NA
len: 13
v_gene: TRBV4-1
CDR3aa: CASSQGQGPEAFF
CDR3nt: TGCGCCAGCAGCCAAGGACAGGGGCCTGAAGCTTTCTTT

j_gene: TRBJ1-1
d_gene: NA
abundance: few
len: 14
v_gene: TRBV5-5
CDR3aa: CASSLGTRGTEAFF
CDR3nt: TGTGCCAGCAGCTTGGGTACAAGGGGGACTGAAGCTTTCTTT

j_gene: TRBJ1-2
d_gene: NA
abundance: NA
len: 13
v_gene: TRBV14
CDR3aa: CASSLGVYYGYTF
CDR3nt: TGTGCCAGCAGCCTAGGGGTTTACTATGGCTACACCTTC

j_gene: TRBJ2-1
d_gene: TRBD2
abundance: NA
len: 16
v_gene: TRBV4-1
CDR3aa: CASSQSSIAGFRTLLF
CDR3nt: TGCGCCAGCAGCCAATCATCAATAGCGGGATTCCGAACTCTGCTCTTC

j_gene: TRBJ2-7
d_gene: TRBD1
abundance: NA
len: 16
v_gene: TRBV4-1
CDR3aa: CASSQDQGTGYYEQYF
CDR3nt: TGCGCCAGCAGCCAAGATCAAGGGACAGGGTACTACGAGCAGTACTTC

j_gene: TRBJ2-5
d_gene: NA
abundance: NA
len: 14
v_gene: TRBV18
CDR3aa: CASSPLASSETQYF
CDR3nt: TGTGCCAGCTCACCTTTAGCGTCGTCGGAGACCCAGTACTTC

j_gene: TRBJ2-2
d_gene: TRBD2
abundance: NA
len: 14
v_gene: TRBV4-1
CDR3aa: CASSPGEGTGELFF
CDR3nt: TGCGCCAGCAGCCCCGGGGAGGGGACCGGGGAGCTGTTTTTT

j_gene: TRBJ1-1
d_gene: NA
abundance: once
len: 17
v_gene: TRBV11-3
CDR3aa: CASSLESRLGKNTEAFF
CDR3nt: TGTGCCAGCAGCTTAGAATCCAGGTTGGGTAAGAACACTGAAGCTTTCTTT

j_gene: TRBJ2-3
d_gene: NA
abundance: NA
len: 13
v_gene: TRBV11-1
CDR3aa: CASSFMASRLQYF
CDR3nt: TGTGCCAGCAGCTTTATGGCTAGCCGATTACAGTATTTT

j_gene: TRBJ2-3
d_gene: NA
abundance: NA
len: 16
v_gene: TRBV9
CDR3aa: CASSVGAGMTTDTQYF
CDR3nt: TGTGCCAGCAGCGTAGGGGCGGGCATGACAACAGATACGCAGTATTTT

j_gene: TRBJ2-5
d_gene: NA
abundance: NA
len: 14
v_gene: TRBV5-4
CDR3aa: CASSTQTLQETQYF
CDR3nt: TGTGCCAGCAGTACCCAAACTCTCCAAGAGACCCAGTACTTC

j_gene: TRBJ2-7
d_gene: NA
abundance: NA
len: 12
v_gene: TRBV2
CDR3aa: CASNGVSYEQYF
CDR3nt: TGTGCCAGCAATGGAGTCTCCTACGAGCAGTACTTC

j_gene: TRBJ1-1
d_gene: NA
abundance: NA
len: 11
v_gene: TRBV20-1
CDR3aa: CSAGGNTEAFF
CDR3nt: TGCAGTGCCGGGGGGAACACTGAAGCTTTCTTT

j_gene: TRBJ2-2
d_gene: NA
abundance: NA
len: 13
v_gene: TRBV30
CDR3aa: CAWSFLNTGELFF
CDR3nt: TGTGCCTGGAGTTTTCTAAACACCGGGGAGCTGTTTTTT

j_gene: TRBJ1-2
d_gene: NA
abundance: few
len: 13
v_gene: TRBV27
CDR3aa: CASKMYPGEGYTF
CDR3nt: TGTGCCAGCAAAATGTACCCCGGGGAAGGCTACACCTTC

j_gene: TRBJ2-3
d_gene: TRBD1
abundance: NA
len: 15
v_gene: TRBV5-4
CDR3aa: CASSLRGQGMDTQYF
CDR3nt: TGTGCCAGCAGCTTGAGGGGACAGGGGATGGATACGCAGTATTTT

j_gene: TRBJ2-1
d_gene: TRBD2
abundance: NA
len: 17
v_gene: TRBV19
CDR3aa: CASSIEVGLAGGNEQFF
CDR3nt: TGTGCCAGTAGTATAGAAGTGGGACTAGCGGGAGGGAATGAGCAGTTCTTC

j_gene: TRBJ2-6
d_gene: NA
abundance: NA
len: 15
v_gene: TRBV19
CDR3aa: CASQSWSSGANVLTF
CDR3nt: TGTGCCAGTCAGTCCTGGAGCTCTGGGGCCAACGTCCTGACTTTC

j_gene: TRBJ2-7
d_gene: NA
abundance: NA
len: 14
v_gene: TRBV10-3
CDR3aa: CAISESGFPYEQYF
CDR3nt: TGTGCCATCAGTGAATCGGGATTTCCCTACGAGCAGTACTTC

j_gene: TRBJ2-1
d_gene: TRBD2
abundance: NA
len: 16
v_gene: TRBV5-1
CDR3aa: CASSSGGTSGIDEQFF
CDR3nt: TGCGCCAGCAGCTCGGGGGGAACTAGCGGGATCGATGAGCAGTTCTTC

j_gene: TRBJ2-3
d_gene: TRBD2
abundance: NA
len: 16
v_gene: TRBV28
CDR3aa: CASSQTLAALTDTQYF
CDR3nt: TGTGCCAGCAGCCAAACACTAGCGGCTCTCACAGATACGCAGTATTTT

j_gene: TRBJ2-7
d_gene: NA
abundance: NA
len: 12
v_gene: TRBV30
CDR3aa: CAWSDGRVEQYF
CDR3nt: TGTGCCTGGAGTGATGGCCGGGTCGAGCAGTACTTC

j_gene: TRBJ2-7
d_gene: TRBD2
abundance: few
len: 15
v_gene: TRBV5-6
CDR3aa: CASSTVAGGFGEQYF
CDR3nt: TGTGCCAGCAGCACCGTAGCGGGAGGTTTCGGCGAGCAGTACTTC

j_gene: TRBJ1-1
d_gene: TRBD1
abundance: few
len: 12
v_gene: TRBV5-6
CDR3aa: CASSLGTGPPVF
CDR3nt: TGTGCCAGCAGCTTGGGGACAGGACCTCCGGTCTTT

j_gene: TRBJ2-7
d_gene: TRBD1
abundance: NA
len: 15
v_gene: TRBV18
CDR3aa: CASSPSRTGGNEQYF
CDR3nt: TGTGCCAGCTCCCCTTCCCGGACAGGGGGTAACGAGCAGTACTTC

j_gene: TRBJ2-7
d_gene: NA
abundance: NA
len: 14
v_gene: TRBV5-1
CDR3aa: CASSLAGKSYEQYF
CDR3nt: TGCGCCAGCAGCTTGGCAGGGAAGTCCTACGAGCAGTACTTC

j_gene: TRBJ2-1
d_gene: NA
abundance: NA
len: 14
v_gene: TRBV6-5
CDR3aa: CASSYSVTLGEQFF
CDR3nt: TGTGCCAGCAGTTACTCGGTTACCCTCGGTGAGCAGTTCTTC

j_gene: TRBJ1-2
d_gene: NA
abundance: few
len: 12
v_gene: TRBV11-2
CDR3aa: CASSFEGGGYTF
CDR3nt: TGTGCCAGCAGCTTTGAAGGCGGTGGCTACACCTTC

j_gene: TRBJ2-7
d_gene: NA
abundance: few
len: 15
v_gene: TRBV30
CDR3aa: CAWSKGGVGPYEQYF
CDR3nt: TGTGCCTGGAGTAAAGGGGGTGTAGGACCCTACGAGCAGTACTTC

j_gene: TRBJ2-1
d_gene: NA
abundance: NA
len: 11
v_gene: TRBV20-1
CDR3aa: CSASILNEQFF
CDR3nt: TGCAGTGCTAGTATTCTTAATGAGCAGTTCTTC

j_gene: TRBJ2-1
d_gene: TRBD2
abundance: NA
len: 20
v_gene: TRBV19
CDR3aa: CASSMWGAGRGRASYNEQFF
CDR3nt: TGTGCCAGTAGTATGTGGGGGGCTGGTCGCGGGAGGGCCTCCTACAATGAGCAGTTCTTC

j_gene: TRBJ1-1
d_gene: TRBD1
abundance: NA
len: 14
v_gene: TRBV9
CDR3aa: CASSVDAGGTEAFF
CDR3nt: TGTGCCAGCAGCGTAGATGCAGGGGGCACTGAAGCTTTCTTT

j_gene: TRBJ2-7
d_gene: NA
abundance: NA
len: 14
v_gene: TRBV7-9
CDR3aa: CSSSLDRGRYEQYF
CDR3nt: TGTTCCAGCAGCTTAGATCGCGGCCGCTACGAGCAGTACTTC

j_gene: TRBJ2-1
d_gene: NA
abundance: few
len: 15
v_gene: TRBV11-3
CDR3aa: CASSLVVGVGNEQFF
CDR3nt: TGTGCCAGCAGCTTAGTTGTAGGGGTGGGTAATGAGCAGTTCTTC

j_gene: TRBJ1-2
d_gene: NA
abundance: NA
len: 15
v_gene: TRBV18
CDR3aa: CASSPETNIPRGYTF
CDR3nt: TGTGCCAGCTCACCCGAAACGAATATCCCTCGGGGCTACACCTTC

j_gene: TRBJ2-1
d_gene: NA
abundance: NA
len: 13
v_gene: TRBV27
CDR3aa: CASSPQGFNEQFF
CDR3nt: TGTGCCAGCAGTCCCCAGGGATTCAATGAGCAGTTCTTC

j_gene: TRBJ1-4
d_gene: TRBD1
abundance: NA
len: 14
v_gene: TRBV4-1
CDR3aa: CASSPGQGREKLFF
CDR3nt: TGCGCCAGCAGCCCCGGACAGGGGCGGGAAAAACTGTTTTTT

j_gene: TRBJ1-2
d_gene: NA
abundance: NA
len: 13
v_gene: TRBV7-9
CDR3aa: CASRLQEQGGYTF
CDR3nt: TGTGCCAGCAGACTACAGGAGCAGGGGGGCTACACCTTC

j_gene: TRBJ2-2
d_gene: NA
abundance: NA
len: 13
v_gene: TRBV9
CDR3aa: CASSSHGTGELFF
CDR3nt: TGTGCCAGCAGCAGCCACGGCACCGGGGAGCTGTTTTTT

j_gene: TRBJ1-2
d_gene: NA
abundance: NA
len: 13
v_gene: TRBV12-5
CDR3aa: CASGHGQYYGYTF
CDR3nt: TGTGCTAGTGGCCACGGACAGTACTATGGCTACACCTTC

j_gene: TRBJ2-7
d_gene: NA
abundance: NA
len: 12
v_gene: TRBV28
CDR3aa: CASSLRGGEQYF
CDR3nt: TGTGCCAGCAGTTTAAGGGGAGGCGAGCAGTACTTC

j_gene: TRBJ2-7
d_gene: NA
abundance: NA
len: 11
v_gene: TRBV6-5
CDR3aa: CASSYRSEQYF
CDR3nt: TGTGCCAGCAGTTATAGGAGCGAGCAGTACTTC

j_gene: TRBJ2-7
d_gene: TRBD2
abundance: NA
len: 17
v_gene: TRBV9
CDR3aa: CASSVGPGLAGSYEQYF
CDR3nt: TGTGCCAGCAGCGTAGGCCCGGGACTAGCGGGATCCTACGAGCAGTACTTC

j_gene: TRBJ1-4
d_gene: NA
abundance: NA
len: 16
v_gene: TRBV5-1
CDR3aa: CASSGGQGLTNEKLFF
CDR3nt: TGCGCCAGCAGCGGTGGGCAGGGGCTGACTAATGAAAAACTGTTTTTT

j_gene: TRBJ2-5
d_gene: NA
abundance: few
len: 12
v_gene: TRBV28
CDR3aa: CASSLRSGTQYF
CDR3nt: TGTGCCAGCAGTTTAAGGTCGGGGACCCAGTACTTC